This is a list of T cell receptor beta chains from one sample in a study of molecular identifiers for immune sequencing clone quantification. TCRdb used MiXCR to reprocess the PCR reads, holding one entry per CDR3 protein. The data contain fewer than 70,000 distinct CDR3 sequences, less than 20% of them singletons. Sequenced input: naive CD8+ T cells from blood, with Jurkat cell RNA spiked in. These receptors all stem from a human donor in good health. Some libraries in this study had Jurkat cell RNA spiked in. Each CDR3 is given with its conserved first and last residue. A D gene is named only where the DNA matches it firmly. The listing skips clone size in some rows; elsewhere it reads once, few, many or a size class.

NA	TRBV7-7	many	TRBJ1-4	CASSPALTTNEKLFF	TGTGCTAGCAGCCCCGCGTTAACAACTAATGAAAAACTGTTTTTT
NA	TRBV3-1	many	TRBJ2-7	CATQGPAAYEQYF	TGTGCAACCCAAGGACCGGCGGCCTACGAGCAGTACTTC
NA	TRBV7-9	many	TRBJ2-5	CASTLPLSGTLNQETQYF	TGTGCCAGCACCCTCCCTTTATCCGGGACGCTTAACCAAGAGACCCAGTACTTC
NA	TRBV6-5	many	TRBJ2-2	CASSYSGRAGELFF	TGTGCCAGCAGTTACTCAGGGAGAGCCGGGGAGCTGTTTTTT
NA	TRBV27	many	TRBJ2-6	CASSLVGETGANVLTF	TGTGCCAGCAGTTTAGTGGGGGAGACTGGGGCCAACGTCCTGACTTTC
TRBD2	TRBV4-1	many	TRBJ2-1	CASSQDPGLVFSYNEQFF	TGCGCCAGCAGCCAAGACCCCGGACTAGTATTTAGTTACAATGAGCAGTTCTTC
TRBD2	TRBV4-2	many	TRBJ2-3	CASSQEDRAGFTDTQYF	TGTGCCAGCAGCCAAGAGGATCGAGCGGGATTCACAGATACGCAGTATTTT
TRBD2	TRBV7-6	many	TRBJ2-7	CASSLEYPSTSASSYEQYF	TGTGCCAGCAGCTTAGAATATCCAAGTACTAGCGCAAGCTCCTACGAGCAGTACTTC
TRBD1	TRBV7-9	many	TRBJ1-1	CASSHTPGQGNTEAFF	TGTGCCAGCAGCCATACTCCGGGACAGGGAAACACTGAAGCTTTCTTT
TRBD1	TRBV20-1	many	TRBJ2-7	CSARDTRDRGYEQYF	TGCAGTGCTAGAGATACCAGGGACAGGGGCTACGAGCAGTACTTC
TRBD2	TRBV7-6	many	TRBJ2-4	CASSSGAGGPGAKNIQYF	TGTGCCAGCAGCTCCGGAGCGGGAGGGCCTGGGGCCAAAAACATTCAGTACTTC
TRBD2	TRBV7-2	many	TRBJ2-1	CASSPGGGGEQFF	TGTGCCAGCAGCCCCGGGGGGGGTGGTGAGCAGTTCTTC
NA	TRBV30	many	TRBJ2-7	CAWAGPTYEQYF	TGTGCCTGGGCCGGGCCCACCTACGAGCAGTACTTC
TRBD2	TRBV29-1	many	TRBJ2-7	CSVDVLVAGAYEQYF	TGCAGCGTTGACGTATTGGTAGCGGGAGCCTACGAGCAGTACTTC
NA	TRBV6-5	many	TRBJ1-4	CASRTGGTNEKLFF	TGTGCCAGCAGGACCGGTGGAACTAATGAAAAACTGTTTTTT
NA	TRBV10-3	many	TRBJ2-7	CAISESGFSSYEQYF	TGTGCCATCAGTGAGTCGGGCTTTTCCTCCTACGAGCAGTACTTC
NA	TRBV4-1	many	TRBJ2-7	CASSQDGMGGLPREQYF	TGCGCCAGCAGCCAAGATGGAATGGGCGGCCTCCCCCGGGAGCAGTACTTC
TRBD1	TRBV27	few	TRBJ2-7	CASSSTGVGYEQYF	TGTGCCAGCAGTTCAACAGGGGTTGGGTACGAGCAGTACTTC
TRBD2	TRBV29-1	many	TRBJ2-7	CSVEISGGLYEQYF	TGCAGCGTTGAAATCAGCGGGGGGCTCTACGAGCAGTACTTC
NA	TRBV29-1	many	TRBJ2-1	CSVDSGTSNDEQFF	TGCAGCGTTGATTCCGGGACAAGCAACGATGAGCAGTTCTTC
NA	TRBV7-9	NA	TRBJ2-7	CASSFAISGCEQYF	TGTGCCAGCAGCTTTGCTATCTCAGGGTGCGAGCAGTACTTC
NA	TRBV27	once	TRBJ1-1	CASRTEQGSNTEAYF	TGTGCCAGCAGAACCGAACAGGGTAGTAACACTGAAGCTTACTTT
NA	TRBV19	NA	TRBJ1-1	CTSSMGTTEAFF	TGTACCAGTAGTATGGGGACCACTGAAGCTTTCTTT
NA	TRBV7-9	few	TRBJ2-1	CASSTPSTPLYNEQFF	TGTGCCAGCAGCACCCCCTCGACACCCCTCTACAATGAGCAGTTCTTC
NA	TRBV28	NA	TRBJ2-7	CASGAGTTSYEQYF	TGTGCCAGTGGAGCGGGTACTACCTCCTACGAGCAGTACTTC
TRBD2	TRBV4-1	many	TRBJ2-1	CASSQDLFVVAGAEQFF	TGCGCCAGCAGCCAAGATTTATTTGTGGTAGCGGGTGCTGAGCAGTTCTTC
TRBD1	TRBV4-3	NA	TRBJ1-1	CASSLTDRGAEAFF	TGCGCCAGCAGCCTTACGGACAGGGGCGCTGAAGCTTTCTTT
TRBD1	TRBV9	many	TRBJ2-7	CASSPRTGATHEQYF	TGTGCCAGCAGCCCACGGACAGGGGCGACACACGAGCAGTACTTC
NA	TRBV19	NA	TRBJ2-1	CASQGARPYNEQFF	TGTGCCAGCCAGGGTGCTAGGCCCTACAATGAGCAGTTCTTC
NA	TRBV4-1	many	TRBJ2-7	CASSQGGSSAYEQYF	TGCGCCAGCAGCCAGGGGGGTTCGTCGGCCTACGAGCAGTACTTC
TRBD1	TRBV11-2	once	TRBJ2-7	CASNQGVEQYF	TGTGCCAGCAACCAGGGGGTCGAGCAGTACTTC
NA	TRBV3-1	many	TRBJ2-2	CASSQSSKPTGELFF	TGTGCCAGCAGCCAAAGTTCCAAGCCCACCGGGGAGCTGTTTTTT
NA	TRBV24-1	many	TRBJ1-1	CATRAFNQPEAFF	TGTGCCACCAGGGCATTTAACCAGCCTGAAGCTTTCTTT
NA	TRBV7-9	many	TRBJ2-3	CASSLGAQYF	TGTGCCAGCAGCTTAGGAGCGCAGTATTTT
NA	TRBV5-4	NA	TRBJ2-3	CASSSDDQGITDTQYF	TGTGCCAGCAGCTCGGACGATCAGGGTATCACAGATACGCAGTATTTT
TRBD2	TRBV20-1	NA	TRBJ2-7	CSARDPGGGCERYF	TGCAGTGCTAGAGACCCGGGAGGAGGCTGCGAGCGGTACTTC
TRBD2	TRBV13	many	TRBJ2-1	CASRLSGGYNEQFF	TGTGCCAGCAGACTTTCGGGGGGCTACAATGAGCAGTTCTTC
TRBD2	TRBV5-4	many	TRBJ2-3	CASSWAGEVADTQYF	TGTGCCAGCAGCTGGGCGGGAGAGGTCGCAGATACGCAGTATTTT
TRBD2	TRBV12-3/TRBV12-4	many	TRBJ2-1	CASSLEGGRDEQFF	TGTGCCAGCAGTTTAGAGGGCGGGAGGGATGAGCAGTTCTTC
TRBD1	TRBV7-9	few	TRBJ1-1	CASSSTGVEAFF	TGTGCCAGCAGCTCAACAGGGGTTGAAGCTTTCTTT
NA	TRBV6-5	many	TRBJ2-7	CASRPTGVYEQYF	TGTGCCAGCAGGCCAACAGGTGTCTACGAGCAGTACTTC
NA	TRBV15	many	TRBJ2-3	CATSRVSPRDGSSAQITQYF	TGTGCCACCAGCAGAGTCTCCCCCCGGGATGGGTCTTCCGCACAGATCACGCAGTATTTT
NA	TRBV7-6	many	TRBJ2-2	CASSFTGGPQAGELFF	TGTGCCAGCAGCTTCACTGGAGGGCCTCAGGCCGGGGAGCTGTTTTTT
NA	TRBV27	few	TRBJ2-7	CASRRASIYEQYF	TGTGCCAGCAGACGGGCCTCCATTTACGAGCAGTACTTC
TRBD2	TRBV27	few	TRBJ2-7	CASSAGLAYEQYF	TGTGCCAGCAGCGCCGGACTAGCCTACGAGCAGTACTTC
TRBD2	TRBV6-2/TRBV6-3	many	TRBJ2-1	CASSFLAGEDEQFF	TGTGCCAGCAGTTTTCTAGCGGGAGAAGATGAGCAGTTCTTC
TRBD2	TRBV27	few	TRBJ2-3	CASSTQTSEGTDTQYF	TGTGCCAGCAGTACCCAGACTAGCGAAGGCACAGATACGCAGTATTTT
NA	TRBV15	NA	TRBJ2-4	CATSSTWAGSAKNIQYF	TGTGCCACCAGCAGTACCTGGGCAGGGAGTGCCAAAAACATTCAGTACTTC